This T cell receptor (beta chain) was identified during a study of blood T cell repertoires in COVID-19. The assay was immunoSEQ multiplex PCR, and TCRdb's table has in-frame clones only and misses some. The sample holds fewer than 250,000 clones; around 90% are singletons and the top ten take 0.83%. Trimming took 4 bases from V and 13 from J; bases not matched to a gene: 3. This CDR3 comprises 11 residues. Germline lookup yields CDR1 MNHEY and CDR2 SVGAGI. The J gene is TRBJ1-1, the V gene TRBV6-5; 10 bases fit TRBD1. Specimen: peripheral blood. The source of this sequence is a man under 40 with COVID-19, enrolled during active disease. The CDR3 nucleotides read TGTGCCAGCAGTTCGGGACAGGGGCATTTCTTT. It specifies CASSSGQGHFF.